This TCR beta chain was documented in a study of blood T cells in healthy people across ages. Looked up from germline, CDR1 is SEHNR and CDR2 is FQNEAQ (reference sequence). With V trimmed by 8 bases and J by 5 bases, 15 bases remained unmatched. The CDR3 covers 16 residues. Together with a sample-barcoded 5' primer, a J-beta primer mix was included in a second PCR lasting roughly 6 to 12 cycles. TCRdb used MiXCR to reprocess the 5' RACE reads, holding one entry per CDR3 protein. This table holds some 1.4 million distinct CDR3 sequences, roughly 40% found once. Study conclusions and caveats: One million T cells yielded diversity estimates that were considered underestimates.

This clonotype has a handful of counts. Its matching antigen is unknown. The sequence derives from a woman younger than 35 in good health. The material sequenced was blood. This rearrangement joins TRBV7-9 to TRBJ2-5; 9 bases agree with TRBD2. The CDR3 DNA follows: TGTGCCAGCCTTCCAGCGGGAGGCGCTTCAACGGAGACCCAGTACTTC. It translates to CASLPAGGASTETQYF.